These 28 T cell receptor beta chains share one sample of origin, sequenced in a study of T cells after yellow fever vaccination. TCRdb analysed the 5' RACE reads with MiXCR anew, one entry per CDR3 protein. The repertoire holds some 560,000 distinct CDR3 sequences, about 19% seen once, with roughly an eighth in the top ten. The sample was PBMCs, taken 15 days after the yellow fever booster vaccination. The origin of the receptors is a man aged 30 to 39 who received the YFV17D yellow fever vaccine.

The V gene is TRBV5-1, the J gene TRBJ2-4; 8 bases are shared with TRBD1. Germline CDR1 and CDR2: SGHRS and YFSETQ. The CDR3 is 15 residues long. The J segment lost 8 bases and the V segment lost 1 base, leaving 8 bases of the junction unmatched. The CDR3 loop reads CASSLSTGAVDIQYF. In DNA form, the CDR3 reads TGCGCCAGCAGCTTGTCGACAGGGGCGGTGGACATTCAGTACTTC. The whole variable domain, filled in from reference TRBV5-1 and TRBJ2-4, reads KAGVTQTPRYLIKTRGQQVTLSCSPISGHRSVSWYQQTPGQGLQFLFEYFSETQRNKGNFPGRFSGRQFSNSRSEMNVSTLELGDSALYLCASSLSTGAVDIQYFGAGTRLSVL.

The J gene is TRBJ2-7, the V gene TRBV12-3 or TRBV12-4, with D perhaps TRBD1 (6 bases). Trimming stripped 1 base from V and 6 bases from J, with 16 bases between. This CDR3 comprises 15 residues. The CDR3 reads CASSLGAGQLGEQYF. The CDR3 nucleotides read TGTGCCAGCAGTTTAGGGGCCGGACAGTTGGGCGAGCAGTACTTC.

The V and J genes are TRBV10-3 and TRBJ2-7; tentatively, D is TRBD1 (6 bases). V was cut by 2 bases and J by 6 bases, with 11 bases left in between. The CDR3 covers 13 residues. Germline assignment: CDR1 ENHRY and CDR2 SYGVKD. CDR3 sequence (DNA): TGTGCCATCAGTGAGGGGACACGTGGCGAGCAGTACTTC. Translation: CAISEGTRGEQYF.

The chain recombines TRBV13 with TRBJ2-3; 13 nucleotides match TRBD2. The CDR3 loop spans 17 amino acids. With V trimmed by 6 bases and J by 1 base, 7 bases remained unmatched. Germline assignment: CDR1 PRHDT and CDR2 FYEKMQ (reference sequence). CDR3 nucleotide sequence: TGTGCCAGCAGTACTACCGGGACTAGCGGGGGCACAGATACGCAGTATTTT. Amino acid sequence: CASSTTGTSGGTDTQYF.

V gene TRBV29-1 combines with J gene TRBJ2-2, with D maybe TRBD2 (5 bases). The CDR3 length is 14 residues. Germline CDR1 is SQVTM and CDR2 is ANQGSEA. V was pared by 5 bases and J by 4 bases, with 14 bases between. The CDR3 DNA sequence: TGCAGCGTTTACGTGGGAGTAAGCACCGGGGAGCTGTTTTTT. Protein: CSVYVGVSTGELFF.

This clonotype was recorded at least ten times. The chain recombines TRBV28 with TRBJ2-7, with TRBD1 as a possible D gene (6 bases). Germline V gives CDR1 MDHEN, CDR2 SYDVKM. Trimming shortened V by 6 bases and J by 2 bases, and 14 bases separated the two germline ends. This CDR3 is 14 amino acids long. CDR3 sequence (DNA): TGTGCCAGCAGCTATCCTCCAGGGGCCTACGAGCAGTACTTC. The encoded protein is CASSYPPGAYEQYF.

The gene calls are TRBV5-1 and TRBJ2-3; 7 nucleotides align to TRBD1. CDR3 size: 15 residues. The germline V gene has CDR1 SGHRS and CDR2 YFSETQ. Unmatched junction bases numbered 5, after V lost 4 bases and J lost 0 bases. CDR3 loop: CASSGTVSSTDTQYF. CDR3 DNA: TGCGCCAGCAGCGGGACAGTCAGTAGCACAGATACGCAGTATTTT. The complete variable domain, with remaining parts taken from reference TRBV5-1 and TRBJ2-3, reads KAGVTQTPRYLIKTRGQQVTLSCSPISGHRSVSWYQQTPGQGLQFLFEYFSETQRNKGNFPGRFSGRQFSNSRSEMNVSTLELGDSALYLCASSGTVSSTDTQYFGPGTRLTVL.

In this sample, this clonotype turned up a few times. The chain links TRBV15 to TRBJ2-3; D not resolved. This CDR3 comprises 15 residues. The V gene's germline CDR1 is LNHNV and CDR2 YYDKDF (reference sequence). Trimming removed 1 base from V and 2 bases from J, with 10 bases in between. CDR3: CATSRGSPYTDTQYF. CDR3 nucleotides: TGTGCCACCAGCAGAGGCTCCCCTTACACAGATACGCAGTATTTT.

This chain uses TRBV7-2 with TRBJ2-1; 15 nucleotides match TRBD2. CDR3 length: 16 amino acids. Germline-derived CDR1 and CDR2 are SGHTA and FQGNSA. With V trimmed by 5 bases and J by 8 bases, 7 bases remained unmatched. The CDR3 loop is CASSPGLAGGGDEQFF. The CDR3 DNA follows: TGTGCCAGCAGCCCCGGACTAGCGGGAGGGGGGGATGAGCAGTTCTTC.

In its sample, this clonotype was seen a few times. The CDR3 sequence: CASSLPGVGYEQYF. The CDR3 DNA reads as TGCGCCAGCAGCTTGCCGGGGGTTGGCTACGAGCAGTACTTC. V gene TRBV5-1 combines with J gene TRBJ2-7; TRBD2 is a possible D gene (6 bases). CDR3 length equals 14 residues. Per germline, CDR1 SGHRS and CDR2 YFSETQ. V gave up 1 base and J gave up 3 bases, with 11 bases separating them.

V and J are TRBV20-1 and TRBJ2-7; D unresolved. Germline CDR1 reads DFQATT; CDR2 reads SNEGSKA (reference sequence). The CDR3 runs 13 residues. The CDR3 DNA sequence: TGCAGCGGATATGACTCTTCAACTTACGAGCAGTACTTC. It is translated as CSGYDSSTYEQYF.

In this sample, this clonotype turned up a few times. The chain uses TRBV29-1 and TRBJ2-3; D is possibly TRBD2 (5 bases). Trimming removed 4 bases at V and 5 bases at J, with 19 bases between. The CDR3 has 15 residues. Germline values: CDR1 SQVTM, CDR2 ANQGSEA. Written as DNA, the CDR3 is TGCAGCGTTGTGTTGGAAGACCGCCGGGGAGATACGCAGTATTTT. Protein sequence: CSVVLEDRRGDTQYF.

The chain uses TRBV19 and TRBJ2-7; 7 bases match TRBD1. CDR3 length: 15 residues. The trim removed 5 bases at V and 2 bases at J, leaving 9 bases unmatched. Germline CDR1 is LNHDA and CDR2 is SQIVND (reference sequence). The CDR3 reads CASSPQTGYTYEQYF. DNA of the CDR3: TGTGCCAGTAGTCCCCAGACAGGGTATACCTACGAGCAGTACTTC. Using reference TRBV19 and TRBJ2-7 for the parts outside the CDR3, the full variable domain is DGGITQSPKYLFRKEGQNVTLSCEQNLNHDAMYWYRQDPGQGLRLIYYSQIVNDFQKGDIAEGYSVSREKKESFPLTVTSAQKNPTAFYLCASSPQTGYTYEQYFGPGTRLTVT.

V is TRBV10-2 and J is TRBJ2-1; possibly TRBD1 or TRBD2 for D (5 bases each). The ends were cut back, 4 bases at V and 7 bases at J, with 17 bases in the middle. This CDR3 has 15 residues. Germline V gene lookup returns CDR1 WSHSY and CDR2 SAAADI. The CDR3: CASSGRPGPTNEQFF. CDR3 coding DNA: TGCGCCAGCAGTGGAAGACCGGGACCCACTAATGAGCAGTTCTTC.

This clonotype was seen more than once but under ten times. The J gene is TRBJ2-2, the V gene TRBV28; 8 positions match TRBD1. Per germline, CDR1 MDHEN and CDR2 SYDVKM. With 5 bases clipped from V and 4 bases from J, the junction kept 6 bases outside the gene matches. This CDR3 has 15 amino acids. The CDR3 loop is CASSVRDRFTGELFF. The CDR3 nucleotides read TGTGCCAGCAGTGTCCGGGACAGGTTCACCGGGGAGCTGTTTTTT.

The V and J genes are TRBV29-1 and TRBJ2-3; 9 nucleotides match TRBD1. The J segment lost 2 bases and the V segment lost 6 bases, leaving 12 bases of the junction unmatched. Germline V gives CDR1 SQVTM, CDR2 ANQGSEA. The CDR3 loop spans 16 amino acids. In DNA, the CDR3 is TGCAGCGTCCCACAACCCGGACAGGGGATCACAGATACGCAGTATTTT. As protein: CSVPQPGQGITDTQYF.

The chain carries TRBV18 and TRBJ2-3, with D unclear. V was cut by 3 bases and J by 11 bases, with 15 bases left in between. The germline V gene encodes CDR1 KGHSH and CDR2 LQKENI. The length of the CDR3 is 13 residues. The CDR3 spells CASSPSDTRMQYF. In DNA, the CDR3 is TGTGCCAGCTCACCGTCCGATACCCGGATGCAGTATTTT.

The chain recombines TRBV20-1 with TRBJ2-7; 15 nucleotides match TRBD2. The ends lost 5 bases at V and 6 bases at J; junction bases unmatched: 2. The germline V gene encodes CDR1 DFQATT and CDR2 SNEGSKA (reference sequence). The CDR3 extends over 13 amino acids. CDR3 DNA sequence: TGCAGTGCTGGGGGACTAGCGGGAGGCGAGCAGTACTTC. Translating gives CSAGGLAGGEQYF.

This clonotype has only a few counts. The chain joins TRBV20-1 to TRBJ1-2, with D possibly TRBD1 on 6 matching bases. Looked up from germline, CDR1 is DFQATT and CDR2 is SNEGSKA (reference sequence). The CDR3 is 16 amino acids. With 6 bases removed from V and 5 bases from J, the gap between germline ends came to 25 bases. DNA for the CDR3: TGCAGTGCAGCCGGGGGGCTGGAGTTGGGAGTGTATGGCTACACCTTC. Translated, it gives CSAAGGLELGVYGYTF.

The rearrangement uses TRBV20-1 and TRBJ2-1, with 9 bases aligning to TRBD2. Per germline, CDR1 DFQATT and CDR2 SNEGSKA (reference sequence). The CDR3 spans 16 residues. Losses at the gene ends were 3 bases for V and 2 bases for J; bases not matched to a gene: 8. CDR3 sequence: CSARTRGGRAYNEQFF. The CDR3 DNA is TGCAGTGCTAGGACCAGAGGCGGGAGGGCCTACAATGAGCAGTTCTTC.

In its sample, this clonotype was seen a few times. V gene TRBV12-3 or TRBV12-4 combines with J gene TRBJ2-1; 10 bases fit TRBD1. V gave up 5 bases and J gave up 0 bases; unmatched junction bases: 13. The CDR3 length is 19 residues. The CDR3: CASSTRQGASGSSYNEQFF. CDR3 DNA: TGTGCCAGCAGTACCCGACAGGGGGCGAGCGGGAGCTCCTACAATGAGCAGTTCTTC.

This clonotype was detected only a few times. The CDR3 sequence is CAITSGSGETQYF. The CDR3 DNA reads TGTGCCATCACCTCTGGGTCCGGGGAGACCCAGTACTTC. The V and J genes are TRBV10-3 and TRBJ2-5; D is ambiguous. This CDR3 contains 13 residues. V lost 7 bases and J 5 bases, leaving 14 bases between the germline ends. Germline-derived CDR1 and CDR2 are ENHRY and SYGVKD.

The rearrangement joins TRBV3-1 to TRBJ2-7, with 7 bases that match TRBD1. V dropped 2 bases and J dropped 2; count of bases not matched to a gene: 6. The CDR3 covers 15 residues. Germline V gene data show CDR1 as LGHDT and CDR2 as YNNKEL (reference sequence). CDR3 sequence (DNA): TGTGCCAGCAGCCAACCGAGGACAGGCCCCTACGAGCAGTACTTC. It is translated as CASSQPRTGPYEQYF.

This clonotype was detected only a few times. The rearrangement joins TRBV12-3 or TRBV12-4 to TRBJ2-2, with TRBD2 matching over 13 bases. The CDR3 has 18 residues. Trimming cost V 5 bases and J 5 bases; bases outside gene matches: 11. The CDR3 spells CASSPGLAGVDWTGELFF. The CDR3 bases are TGTGCCAGCAGTCCCGGACTAGCGGGAGTCGATTGGACCGGGGAGCTGTTTTTT.

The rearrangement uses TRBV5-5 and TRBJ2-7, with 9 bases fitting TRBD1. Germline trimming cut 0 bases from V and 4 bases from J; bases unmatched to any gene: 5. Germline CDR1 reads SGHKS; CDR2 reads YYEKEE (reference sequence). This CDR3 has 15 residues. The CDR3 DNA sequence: TGTGCCAGCAGCTTGGGCGGGACAGGGATATACGAGCAGTACTTC. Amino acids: CASSLGGTGIYEQYF.

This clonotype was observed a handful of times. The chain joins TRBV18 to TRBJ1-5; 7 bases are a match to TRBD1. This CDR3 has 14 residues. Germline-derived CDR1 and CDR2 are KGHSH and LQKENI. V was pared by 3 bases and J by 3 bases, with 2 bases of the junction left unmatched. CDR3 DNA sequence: TGTGCCAGCTCACCGGGACAGCACAATCAGCCCCAGCATTTT. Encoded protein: CASSPGQHNQPQHF. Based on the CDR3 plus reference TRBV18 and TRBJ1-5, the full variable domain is NAGVMQNPRHLVRRRGQEARLRCSPMKGHSHVYWYRQLPEEGLKFMVYLQKENIIDESGMPKERFSAEFPKEGPSILRIQQVVRGDSAAYFCASSPGQHNQPQHFGDGTRLSIL.

The DNA of the CDR3 is TGTGCCAGCAGTTTCGATGGGACGGAGTACGAGCAGTACTTC. Its translation is CASSFDGTEYEQYF. The rearrangement links TRBV27 to TRBJ2-7; D tentatively reads TRBD1 or TRBD2 (5 bases each). The CDR3 runs to 14 residues. CDR1 MNHEY and CDR2 SMNVEV come from the germline V gene (reference sequence). Trimming shortened V by 3 bases and J by 4 bases, and 13 bases separated the two germline ends.

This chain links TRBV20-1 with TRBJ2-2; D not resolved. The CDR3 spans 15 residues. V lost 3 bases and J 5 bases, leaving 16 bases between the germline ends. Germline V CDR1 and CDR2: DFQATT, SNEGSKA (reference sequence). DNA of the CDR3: TGCAGTGCTAGCCCAGACCCCCCGCCTACCGGGGAGCTGTTTTTT. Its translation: CSASPDPPPTGELFF.